This is a list of T cell receptor beta chains from one sample in a study of blood T cell repertoires in COVID-19. Assay used: immunoSEQ multiplex PCR; TCRdb lists only in-frame clones, some missing. The sample includes about 160,000 clones, roughly 80% of them seen just once. The sequencing sample was made of peripheral blood. These receptors all come from an elderly woman with acute or convalescent COVID-19. The CDR3 runs from the conserved cysteine through the conserved F or W. A D gene is named only where the DNA matches it firmly. Only some rows state a clone size, as once, few, many or a class for expanded clones.

j_gene	d_gene	len	v_gene	abundance	CDR3aa	CDR3nt
TRBJ2-3	-	15	TRBV2	-	CASSESGYSTDTQYF	TGTGCCAGCAGTGAGTCGGGATACAGCACAGATACGCAGTATTTT
TRBJ2-1	TRBD2	16	TRBV5-4	-	CASSSGQRGGWDEQFF	TGTGCCAGCAGCTCCGGCCAGCGGGGGGGCTGGGATGAGCAGTTCTTC
TRBJ2-1	TRBD1	16	TRBV25-1	few	CASSESGGKIYNEQFF	TGTGCCAGCAGTGAATCAGGGGGCAAAATCTACAATGAGCAGTTCTTC
TRBJ1-2	-	15	TRBV19	-	CASSIDLRGFDGYTF	TGTGCCAGTAGTATAGATCTTAGGGGTTTCGATGGCTACACCTTC
TRBJ2-1	-	14	TRBV6-4	-	CASSIGVGYNEQFF	TGTGCCAGCAGCATAGGGGTTGGCTACAATGAGCAGTTCTTC
TRBJ1-1	TRBD1	13	TRBV6-5	-	CASSLTGEFEAFF	TGTGCCAGCAGCTTAACAGGGGAATTTGAAGCTTTCTTT
TRBJ1-5	-	13	TRBV19	-	CASSIDRGQPQHF	TGTGCCAGTAGTATAGATCGGGGTCAGCCCCAGCATTTT
TRBJ1-2	TRBD1	14	TRBV5-1	-	CASSLDRGGYGYTF	TGCGCCAGCAGCTTGGACAGGGGAGGCTATGGCTACACCTTC
TRBJ1-4	TRBD1	14	TRBV19	-	CASSPGQDLPRLFF	TGTGCCAGTAGTCCGGGACAGGATCTTCCCAGGTTGTTTTTT
TRBJ2-7	TRBD2	16	TRBV25-1	-	CASRSHTGTRSSEQYF	TGTGCCAGCCGATCTCACACGGGGACTAGATCTTCCGAGCAGTACTTC
TRBJ2-3	TRBD1	16	TRBV10-3	once	CAISDSTGKNTDTQYF	TGTGCCATCAGTGACTCGACAGGGAAAAATACAGATACGCAGTATTTT
TRBJ2-5	TRBD1	14	TRBV4-3	-	CASSHPGQRETQYF	TGCGCCAGCAGCCACCCGGGACAGAGGGAGACCCAGTACTTC
TRBJ2-3	TRBD2	16	TRBV5-4	-	CASSLEPSGSTDTQYF	TGTGCCAGCAGCTTGGAACCTAGCGGGAGCACAGATACGCAGTATTTT
TRBJ1-1	-	13	TRBV2	-	CASSNQGNTEAFF	TGTGCCAGCAGCAACCAGGGGAACACTGAAGCTTTCTTT
TRBJ2-3	TRBD2	16	TRBV3-1/TRBV3-2	-	CASSPLAGGSTDTQYF	TGTGCCAGCAGCCCGTTAGCGGGGGGAAGCACAGATACGCAGTATTTT
TRBJ2-3	-	15	TRBV5-1	once	CASSLGGVEADTQYF	TGCGCCAGCAGCTTAGGGGGAGTAGAGGCAGATACGCAGTATTTT
TRBJ2-1	-	15	TRBV5-5	-	CASSPIASFYNEQFF	TGTGCCAGCAGCCCCATAGCTAGTTTTTACAATGAGCAGTTCTTC
TRBJ1-4	TRBD1	17	TRBV18	few	CASSPRLTGGSDEKLFF	TGTGCCAGCTCACCACGATTGACAGGGGGCTCGGATGAAAAACTGTTTTTT
TRBJ2-2	TRBD2	17	TRBV28	-	CATRGTSGFGGTGELFF	TGTGCCACCCGGGGGACTAGCGGGTTTGGGGGCACCGGGGAGCTGTTTTTT
TRBJ2-2	TRBD1	15	TRBV19	once	CASSIDQGASGELFF	TGTGCCAGTAGTATCGATCAGGGGGCATCGGGGGAGCTGTTTTTT
TRBJ1-6	TRBD1	16	TRBV7-6	-	CASSAQTGLVNSPLHF	TGTGCCAGCAGCGCCCAGACAGGGTTGGTTAATTCACCCCTCCACTTT
TRBJ2-2	TRBD2	16	TRBV6-5	-	CASSYTGLARTGELFF	TGTGCCAGCAGTTACACGGGACTAGCGAGAACCGGGGAGCTGTTTTTT
TRBJ1-2	-	15	TRBV19	-	CASSIKAGANYGYTF	TGTGCCAGTAGTATCAAGGCAGGGGCTAACTATGGCTACACCTTC
TRBJ2-1	-	15	TRBV3-1/TRBV3-2	-	CASSPGTLQYNEQFF	TGTGCCAGCAGCCCTGGGACTCTACAGTACAATGAGCAGTTCTTC
TRBJ2-7	-	12	TRBV5-1	-	CASSLTSYEQYF	TGCGCCAGCAGCTTAACTAGTTACGAGCAGTACTTC
TRBJ2-2	-	13	TRBV12-5	once	CASGLYNDGELFF	TGTGCTAGTGGTTTGTACAACGACGGGGAGCTGTTTTTT
TRBJ1-1	TRBD1	16	TRBV19	-	CASRRTGESQNSEAFF	TGTGCCAGCCGTAGGACAGGGGAATCGCAAAACTCTGAAGCTTTCTTT
TRBJ2-5	-	15	TRBV4-2	-	CASSQDQINQETQYF	TGTGCCAGCAGCCAAGATCAGATAAACCAAGAGACCCAGTACTTC
TRBJ2-1	TRBD2	15	TRBV19	once	CASSRLAGPNNEQFF	TGTGCCAGTAGCCGACTAGCAGGGCCTAACAATGAGCAGTTCTTC
TRBJ1-4	TRBD1	14	TRBV5-1	-	CASSTGTGDEKLFF	TGCGCCAGCAGTACCGGGACAGGGGATGAAAAACTGTTTTTT
TRBJ2-3	-	16	TRBV18	-	CASSPLPGSSTDTQYF	TGTGCCAGCTCACCCCTTCCGGGATCTAGCACAGATACGCAGTATTTT
TRBJ2-7	-	15	TRBV18	-	CASSPPTGLTYEQYF	TGTGCCAGCTCACCACCTACAGGATTAACCTACGAGCAGTACTTC
TRBJ2-3	-	13	TRBV6-5	-	CASRTISTDTQYF	TGTGCCAGCAGAACAATTAGCACAGATACGCAGTATTTT
TRBJ2-7	-	14	TRBV11-2	-	CASSLGAANYEQYF	TGTGCCAGCAGCTTAGGGGCAGCCAATTACGAGCAGTACTTC
TRBJ2-1	TRBD1	13	TRBV6-6	-	CASQGASYNEQFF	TGTGCCAGCCAGGGGGCATCCTACAATGAGCAGTTCTTC
TRBJ2-1	-	12	TRBV11-3	once	CASSRRGEGQFF	TGTGCCAGCAGTAGGAGGGGGGAGGGGCAGTTCTTC
TRBJ1-2	TRBD1	15	TRBV5-8	-	CASSKQGARAYGYTF	TGTGCCAGCAGCAAACAGGGGGCGAGGGCCTATGGCTACACCTTC
TRBJ2-3	-	14	TRBV2	-	CASSRDFDTDTQYF	TGTGCCAGCAGCCGGGACTTTGACACAGATACGCAGTATTTT
TRBJ2-1	TRBD2	15	TRBV19	-	CASSPGGPSGNEQFF	TGTGCCAGTAGTCCGGGAGGGCCCTCAGGGAATGAGCAGTTCTTC
TRBJ2-3	TRBD2	17	TRBV10-1	-	CASSRGTSGGGTDTQYF	TGCGCCAGCAGTCGTGGGACTAGCGGGGGGGGCACAGATACGCAGTATTTT
TRBJ2-3	TRBD1	14	TRBV6-5	few	CASSRQGSTDTQYF	TGTGCCAGCAGTAGACAGGGTAGTACAGATACGCAGTATTTT
TRBJ2-5	TRBD1	14	TRBV10-3	-	CATHAGTGTETQYF	TGTGCCACACACGCCGGGACAGGGACGGAGACCCAGTACTTC